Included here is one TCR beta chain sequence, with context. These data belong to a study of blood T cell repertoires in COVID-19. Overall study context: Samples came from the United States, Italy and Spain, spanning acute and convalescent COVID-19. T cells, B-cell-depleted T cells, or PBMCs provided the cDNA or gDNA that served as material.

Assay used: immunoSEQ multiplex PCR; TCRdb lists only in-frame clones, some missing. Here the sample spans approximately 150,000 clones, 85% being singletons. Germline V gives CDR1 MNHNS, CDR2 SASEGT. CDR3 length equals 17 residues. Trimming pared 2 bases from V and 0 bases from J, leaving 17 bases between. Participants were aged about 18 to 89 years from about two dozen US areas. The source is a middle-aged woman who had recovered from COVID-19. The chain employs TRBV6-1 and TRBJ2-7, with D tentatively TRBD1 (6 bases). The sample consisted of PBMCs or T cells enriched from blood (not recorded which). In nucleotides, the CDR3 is TGTGCCAGCAGTGAACGGGGCCAGGGGTGGATCTCCTACGAGCAGTACTTC. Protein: CASSERGQGWISYEQYF.